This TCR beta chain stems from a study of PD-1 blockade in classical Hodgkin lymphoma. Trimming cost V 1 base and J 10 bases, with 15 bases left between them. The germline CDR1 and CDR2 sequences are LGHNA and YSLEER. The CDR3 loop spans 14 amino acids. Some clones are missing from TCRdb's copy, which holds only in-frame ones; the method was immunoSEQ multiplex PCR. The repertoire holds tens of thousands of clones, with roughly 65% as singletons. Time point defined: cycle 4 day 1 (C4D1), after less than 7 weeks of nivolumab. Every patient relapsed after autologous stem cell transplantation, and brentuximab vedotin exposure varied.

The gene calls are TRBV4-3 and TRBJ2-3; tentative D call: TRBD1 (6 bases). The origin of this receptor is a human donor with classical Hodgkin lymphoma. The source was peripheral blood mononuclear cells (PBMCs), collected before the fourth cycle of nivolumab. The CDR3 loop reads CASSQVRTSGAQYF. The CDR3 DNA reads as TGCGCCAGCAGCCAAGTTCGGACTTCAGGGGCGCAGTATTTT.